This passage covers 18 T cell receptor beta chains from one sample sequenced in a study of spatial heterogeneity in lung cancer. Time point specified: sample taken at primary tumor resection. In each case, whole RNA from tumor, nontumor lung or frozen PBMC was sequenced unsorted. TCRdb re-analysed the 5' RACE reads in MiXCR, keeping a single row per CDR3 protein. Of 60,000 to 90,000 distinct CDR3 sequences listed, 10% to 15% are singletons. The sample was PBMCs, taken at surgery. Receptor source: a male donor with early-stage non-small cell lung cancer.

The table lists this clonotype with many counts. The rearrangement joins TRBV6-2 or TRBV6-3 to TRBJ1-5, with D perhaps TRBD1 (6 bases). Trimming shortened V by 7 bases and J by 6 bases, and 10 bases separated the two germline ends. CDR1 and CDR2 from the germline V gene are MNHEY and SVGEGT. This CDR3 has 12 residues. This chain's CDR3 is CASKGGAQPQHF. The CDR3 DNA reads as TGTGCCAGCAAAGGGGGGGCTCAGCCCCAGCATTTT.

This clonotype was seen repeatedly, ten times or more. The chain links TRBV27 to TRBJ2-7; 8 nucleotides match TRBD1. CDR1 is MNHEY, CDR2 SMNVEV, per germline (reference sequence). After removal of 7 bases from V and 6 bases from J, the junction contained 8 bases not matched to a gene. CDR3 size: 13 residues. CDR3 nucleotides: TGTGCCAGCACAAGGACAGGGTTACGCGAGCAGTACTTC. Translated, it gives CASTRTGLREQYF.

This clonotype was picked up many times. The chain uses TRBV5-6 and TRBJ2-5; D is ambiguous. The ends were cut back, 3 bases at V and 2 bases at J, with 11 bases in the middle. The CDR3 contains 14 residues. The V gene's germline CDR1 is SGHDT and CDR2 YYEEEE. For the CDR3, the DNA is TGTGCCAGCAGCTCAATTAGCAGACAAGAGACCCAGTACTTC. Translated: CASSSISRQETQYF.

This clonotype was seen ten or more times. The V gene is TRBV3-1, the J gene TRBJ1-2; 8 nucleotides line up with TRBD1. The CDR3 covers 16 residues. Trimming took 4 bases from V and 5 from J; bases not matched to a gene: 12. The V gene's germline CDR1 is LGHDT and CDR2 YNNKEL (reference sequence). CDR3 nucleotide sequence: TGTGCCAGCAGCCCTCTCCCGACAGGGGTTTGGTATGGCTACACCTTC. Its translation is CASSPLPTGVWYGYTF.

The chain combines TRBV6-2 or TRBV6-3 with TRBJ1-1; D unresolved. V dropped 6 bases and J dropped 6 bases, with 8 bases sitting between them. The CDR3 length is 11 residues. Germline loops: CDR1 MNHEY, CDR2 SVGEGT. The CDR3 loop reads CASSPGAEAFF. In DNA, the CDR3 is TGTGCCAGCAGCCCCGGGGCTGAAGCTTTCTTT.

The chain recombines TRBV5-1 with TRBJ1-2; tentative D call: TRBD1 (5 bases). The CDR3 spans 15 residues. Trimming removed 4 bases at V and 4 bases at J, with 17 bases between. CDR1 is SGHRS and CDR2 is YFSETQ in the germline V gene. In DNA form, the CDR3 reads TGCGCCAGCAGCCCACGAACAGGAGCCAGCTATGGCTACACCTTC. Residues: CASSPRTGASYGYTF.

V and J are TRBV10-1 and TRBJ1-1; D is ambiguous. This CDR3 is 15 amino acids long. V gave up 3 bases and J gave up 3 bases, with 14 bases separating them. Germline CDR1 is WNHNN and CDR2 is SYGVQD (reference sequence). CDR3 in amino acids: CASSDIGEGHTEAFF. The CDR3 DNA sequence: TGCGCCAGCAGTGATATCGGAGAAGGGCACACTGAAGCTTTCTTT.

This clonotype was detected only a few times. The rearrangement uses TRBV6-5 and TRBJ2-7; possibly TRBD2 for D (6 bases). Germline CDR1 reads MNHEY; CDR2 reads SVGAGI. The V end lost 7 bases, the J end lost 2 bases, and 12 bases lay between the germline ends. The CDR3 extends over 13 amino acids. The CDR3: CASMRPSAYEQYF. CDR3 DNA sequence: TGTGCCAGCATGAGGCCTAGCGCCTACGAGCAGTACTTC.

The chain recombines TRBV7-2 with TRBJ1-3; the D gene is possibly TRBD1 (5 bases). The CDR3 length is 15 residues. The V gene lost 4 bases and the J gene lost 11 bases, with 21 bases spanning the gap. The germline CDR1 and CDR2 sequences are SGHTA and FQGNSA. The CDR3, as DNA: TGTGCCAGCAGCTGGGGCGCCGGCACTCTGGAACCCATATATTTT. Translation gives CASSWGAGTLEPIYF. Full variable domain (rest looked up from reference TRBV7-2 and TRBJ1-3): GAGVSQSPSNKVTEKGKDVELRCDPISGHTALYWYRQSLGQGLEFLIYFQGNSAPDKSGLPSDRFSAERTGGSVSTLTIQRTQQEDSAVYLCASSWGAGTLEPIYFGEGSWLTVV.

The chain combines TRBV2 with TRBJ2-5; no definite D call. Germline CDR1 SNHLY, CDR2 FYNNEI. V was shortened by 7 bases and J by 4 bases, with 10 bases between the two germline ends. The CDR3 has 12 residues. The CDR3 here is CASNYPSETQYF. The CDR3 DNA is TGTGCCAGCAACTACCCCTCAGAGACCCAGTACTTC.

This rearrangement joins TRBV20-1 to TRBJ2-2; D uncertain. V was shortened by 7 bases and J by 5 bases, with 11 bases between the two germline ends. This CDR3 is 12 amino acids long. Per the germline V gene, CDR1 is DFQATT and CDR2 is SNEGSKA (reference sequence). CDR3 DNA: TGCAGTGGGTCTAAAGGTACCGGGGAGCTGTTTTTT. Protein product: CSGSKGTGELFF.

V and J are TRBV4-1 and TRBJ2-1, with TRBD1 identical over 10 bases. V gave up 6 bases and J gave up 8 bases; unmatched junction bases: 7. The CDR3 extends over 14 amino acids. CDR1 and CDR2 (germline): MGHRA, YSYEKL. Here the CDR3 DNA reads TGCGCCAGCAGAAGACAGGGGGCTTTCGATGAGCAGTTCTTC. It yields the protein CASRRQGAFDEQFF.

CDR3 bases: TGTGCCAGCAGTCGAATGACTAGCGGGGGATACAATGAGCAGTTCTTC. It specifies CASSRMTSGGYNEQFF. The chain has TRBV12-3 or TRBV12-4 and TRBJ2-1, with TRBD2 identical over 12 bases. The junction had 6 bases not matched to a gene; V was cut back by 5 bases and J by 4 bases. The CDR3 has 16 residues.

This clonotype was recorded a few times. The genes are TRBV5-1 and TRBJ1-1; D is perhaps TRBD1 (5 bases). Germline V lookup: CDR1 SGHRS, CDR2 YFSETQ. This CDR3 comprises 17 residues. Trimming stripped 0 bases from V and 0 bases from J, with 15 bases between. In nucleotides, the CDR3 is TGCGCCAGCAGCTTGGGACCGCGGGGCCCGATGAACACTGAAGCTTTCTTT. Translation: CASSLGPRGPMNTEAFF. Full variable domain (missing parts from reference TRBV5-1 and TRBJ1-1): KAGVTQTPRYLIKTRGQQVTLSCSPISGHRSVSWYQQTPGQGLQFLFEYFSETQRNKGNFPGRFSGRQFSNSRSEMNVSTLELGDSALYLCASSLGPRGPMNTEAFFGQGTRLTVV.

The chain recombines TRBV5-1 with TRBJ2-6, with D possibly matching TRBD2 (6 bases). Trimming stripped 4 bases from V and 2 bases from J, with 10 bases between. Germline lookup yields CDR1 SGHRS and CDR2 YFSETQ. This CDR3 region has 15 residues. CDR3 DNA: TGCGCCAGCAGCCCGGGAGTCACTGGGGCCAACGTCCTGACTTTC. Amino acids: CASSPGVTGANVLTF.

This clonotype has just a few counts. The chain carries TRBV6-5 and TRBJ2-4; D tentatively fits TRBD1 or TRBD2 (5 bases each). The V and J ends lost 5 bases and 3 bases respectively, with 11 bases between them. Germline loops: CDR1 MNHEY, CDR2 SVGAGI. This CDR3 region has 14 residues. The CDR3 loop reads CASSAHGGKNIQYF. The CDR3 bases are TGTGCCAGCAGTGCCCATGGGGGCAAAAACATTCAGTACTTC.

This clonotype came up a few times. J is TRBJ2-1 and V is TRBV29-1; 8 bases fit TRBD2. CDR1 and CDR2 (germline): SQVTM, ANQGSEA. V lost 1 base to trimming and J lost 5 bases; unmatched junction nucleotides: 4. The CDR3 is 14 residues long. The CDR3: CSVEAGLGDNEQFF. The CDR3 region has the DNA TGCAGCGTTGAAGCGGGACTAGGGGACAATGAGCAGTTCTTC.

This clonotype was counted at least ten times. J is TRBJ1-2 and V is TRBV5-8, with 7 bases fitting TRBD1. Germline loops: CDR1 SGHTS, CDR2 YDEGEE. The length of the CDR3 is 14 residues. J gave up 5 bases and V 4 bases, and 8 bases lay outside the gene matches. The CDR3 protein is CASSGTVRRYGYTF. The CDR3 bases are TGTGCCAGCAGCGGGACAGTCCGCCGGTATGGCTACACCTTC.